This T cell receptor beta chain was sequenced in a study of human T cells and chemical hapten exposure (dated by TCRdb to the early 2020s). As for the study more broadly: For sensitization, 2% DPC in acetone was applied to an approximately 2 cm by approximately 2 cm area of upper inner arm skin. Throughout the approximately 25-week study period, patients were also given weekly therapeutic DPC doses on the scalp. Patch testing was done on the upper back using Finn chambers containing 0.01% DPC, and results were scored after 6 days according to International Contact Dermatitis Research Group standards. The mostly female patient cohort included alopecia areata with under or over 50% scalp involvement, alopecia totalis and alopecia universalis. Libraries were pooled for sequencing, and variation in per-sample TCR yields was attributed mainly to small differences in library volumes within the pool. The study tracked peripheral blood TCR repertoire changes in vivo during primary and secondary sensitization to the hapten diphenylcyclopropenone (DPC) in alopecia patients. Blood samples were taken from patients before sensitization (week 0) and at 2, 6 and about 24 weeks after DPC sensitization. About 29 alopecia patients gave blood for TCR sequencing at one to four time points (pre-sensitization, 2, 6 and 24 weeks). The full study reports these points: All patients had alopecia, a presumed autoimmune disease, so their immune response might differ from that of healthy individuals. Repeated subsampling changed both the strength of the expansion versus patch-test correlation and the threshold at which the correlation became significant. Compared with pre-sensitization or healthy control sets, expanded TCRs formed significantly more large CDR3 similarity clusters, which is consistent with antigen-driven responses. DPC sensitization did not change how many TCRs were above 1 in 1000 frequency, and no evidence was found of alterations in global repertoire structure. The number of PT1 expanded TCRs positively correlated with patch test score, significant at thresholds 8, 16 and 32 but not 4.

Ends trimmed: V by 4 bases, J by 0 bases; bases unmatched to a gene: 3. CDR1 and CDR2 are read off the germline V gene as SGDLS and YYNGEE. The cysteine opens and the phenylalanine closes a CDR3 of 15 amino acids. The kept DNA is CDR3 alone, 45 bases in frame from the first base. The sample's time point label, in plain terms: patch test 1, 2 weeks after DPC sensitization. The sample's treatment or condition label, decoded: therapeutic diphenylcyclopropenone sensitization with weekly scalp DPC. Blood at each patch-test visit was drawn before the patch test was applied. Patients were considered eligible if aged 18 to 70, diagnosed with alopecia and deemed suitable for DPC therapy, and patients were excluded if pregnant. Total RNA was isolated from unfractionated whole blood collected in Tempus Blood RNA tubes. Turning to this clonotype: Its recognized antigen is unknown. Qualities for individual bases were not recorded, and no much larger clone is one base off.

Library creation used RACE. The listed sequencing device is NextSeq 500. Library preparation attached unique molecular identifiers to individual cDNA molecules for quantitative, reproducible TCR counting. Each blood RNA sample was used to sequence both TCR alpha and TCR beta chains. Regarding the original processing steps: The median number of TCRs per sample was over 85,000, ranging from 23,224 to 690,600. V, J and CDR3 annotation of the TCR reads was carried out using the Decombinator software suite. For the PS versus PT1 abundance plots, all samples were subsampled to the same number of TCRs (28,000). TCRs were defined as expanded if absent before sensitization and observed at least eight times at the 2-week time point. TCRdb took the public reads, trimmed them with fastp at Q25, ran MiXCR for clone calling and kept in-frame beta chains. Rows with a matching CDR3 protein are joined into one entry that keeps the most common DNA and genes. It is TCRdb's table, rather than the study itself, that gives the V and J calls and clone size. This sample comprises around 77,000 distinct CDR3 sequences, roughly 9.8% of them detected only once. 3.3% of the sample belongs to the ten largest clones.

The V and J segments used are TRBV9 and TRBJ2-5, with TRBD1 identical over 10 junction bases. The TCR originated in a woman in her 40s with alopecia areata. Some clones in this sample may be carry-over from other donors' samples. Here the sequenced sample was whole blood, taken in connection with sensitization to the hapten diphenylcyclopropenone (DPC). The nucleotide sequence reads as follows: TGTGCCAGCAGCCACGGGACAGGGGACCAAGAGACCCAGTACTTC. The encoded protein is CASSHGTGDQETQYF.